This is a list of T cell receptor beta chains from one sample in a study of patients and donors after allogeneic stem cell transplantation. TCRdb reanalysed the RT-PCR reads using MiXCR and keeps one entry per CDR3 protein. The sample records approximately 31,000 distinct CDR3 sequences, 37% being singletons. Sequencing was performed on blood, either unsorted or a sorted T cell fraction (not recorded which). The origin of the receptors is a human donor who was either an allogeneic HSCT recipient or a stem cell or donor lymphocyte infusion donor (not recorded which). It is not recorded whose cells these are; they may come from a transplant donor. CDR3s include the opening cysteine and the closing phenylalanine or tryptophan. D genes are given only for firm matches. The listing skips clone size in some rows; elsewhere it reads once, few, many or a size class.

j_call v_call d_call clone_size cdr3_aa cdr3_nt
TRBJ1-5 TRBV20-1 NA few CSARDRRGQHF TGCAGTGCTAGAGATCGAAGGGGCCAGCATTTT
TRBJ2-2 TRBV3-1 TRBD1 NA CASSQYVGRQGAGELFF TGTGCCAGCAGCCAATATGTGGGGCGACAGGGAGCCGGGGAGCTGTTTTTT
TRBJ1-2 TRBV24-1 NA few CATSDRRGGANYGYTF TGTGCCACCAGTGACCGCAGAGGAGGGGCTAACTATGGCTACACCTTC
TRBJ2-2 TRBV20-1 NA NA CSAMLGSNTGELFF TGCAGTGCAATGTTGGGATCGAACACCGGGGAGCTGTTTTTT
TRBJ1-1 TRBV5-1 TRBD1 NA CASSFRTGVNTEAFF TGCGCCAGCAGCTTTCGGACAGGCGTTAACACTGAAGCTTTCTTT
TRBJ1-2 TRBV6-5 NA few CASRVESNYGYTF TGTGCCAGCCGGGTAGAGTCCAACTATGGCTACACCTTC
TRBJ1-3 TRBV20-1 NA NA CSAIGRHSGNTIYF TGCAGTGCTATCGGCAGGCACTCTGGAAACACCATATATTTT
TRBJ1-4 TRBV20-1 TRBD1 NA CSAVGTANEKLFF TGCAGTGCTGTCGGGACAGCTAATGAAAAACTGTTTTTT
TRBJ1-2 TRBV12-3/TRBV12-4 NA NA CASSPGIYQEKGYTF TGTGCCAGCAGTCCTGGAATTTATCAGGAGAAGGGCTACACCTTC
TRBJ1-5 TRBV5-5 TRBD1 NA CASSSGQGNQPQHF TGTGCCAGCAGCTCAGGACAGGGGAATCAGCCCCAGCATTTT
TRBJ2-7 TRBV6-5 NA NA CASSSQGGTTYEQYF TGTGCCAGCAGTTCACAGGGAGGTACGACCTACGAGCAGTACTTC
TRBJ1-1 TRBV11-2 NA few CASSLDWVNTEAFF TGTGCCAGCAGCTTAGATTGGGTGAACACTGAAGCTTTCTTT
TRBJ1-5 TRBV6-5 TRBD1 NA CDSSRGEGNQPQHF TGTGACAGCAGCAGGGGGGAGGGCAATCAGCCCCAGCATTTT
TRBJ2-2 TRBV24-1 NA NA CATRTDGNTGELFF TGTGCCACCAGGACGGACGGGAACACCGGGGAGCTGTTTTTT
TRBJ2-7 TRBV1 NA NA CTSSQELSGPNYEQYF TGCACCAGCAGCCAAGAATTGTCAGGACCAAACTACGAGCAGTACTTC
TRBJ2-1 TRBV6-2/TRBV6-3 TRBD2 NA CASSPASSGRGNEQFF TGTGCCAGCAGCCCGGCCTCTAGCGGGAGGGGCAATGAGCAGTTCTTC
TRBJ1-2 TRBV7-9 NA once CASSPTLEVGRGYTF TGTGCCAGCAGCCCGACCCTAGAGGTGGGGAGAGGCTACACCTTC
TRBJ1-6 TRBV5-1 TRBD1 few CASSTRTGGGGSPLHF TGCGCCAGCAGCACCCGGACAGGGGGCGGTGGATCACCCCTCCACTTT
TRBJ1-1 TRBV7-8 TRBD1 few CASSLAAGDRGAFF TGTGCCAGCAGCTTAGCGGCGGGAGACAGGGGAGCTTTCTTT
TRBJ2-1 TRBV27 NA NA CASSLSARVTPRSYNEQFF TGTGCCAGCAGTTTATCGGCTCGTGTGACTCCCCGGTCCTACAATGAGCAGTTCTTC
TRBJ1-2 TRBV7-2 NA few CASSPQQGRILSGYTF TGTGCCAGCAGCCCACAGCAGGGTCGGATTTTGTCTGGCTACACCTTC
TRBJ1-1 TRBV20-1 NA few CSATTNTEAFF TGCAGTGCTACCACGAACACTGAAGCTTTCTTT
TRBJ2-5 TRBV7-2 NA few CASSFSRETQYF TGTGCCAGCAGCTTTTCGCGTGAGACCCAGTACTTC
TRBJ1-1 TRBV20-1 NA many CSARDEGYEAFF TGCAGTGCTAGAGATGAGGGGTATGAAGCTTTCTTT
TRBJ1-4 TRBV7-9 TRBD1 NA CASSSRTGNEKLFF TGTGCCAGCAGCTCCAGGACAGGGAATGAAAAACTGTTTTTT
TRBJ1-1 TRBV18 NA NA CASSPGAGGTEAFF TGTGCCAGCTCACCGGGTGCGGGGGGCACTGAAGCTTTCTTT
TRBJ1-1 TRBV12-3/TRBV12-4 TRBD1 few CASSAPQGGAFF TGTGCCAGCAGTGCGCCACAGGGGGGAGCTTTCTTT
TRBJ1-1 TRBV3-1 NA NA CASSLGPTSPTEAFF TGTGCCAGCAGCCTAGGGCCTACCTCCCCCACTGAAGCTTTCTTT
TRBJ1-3 TRBV15 NA NA CATSRDTDLTGNTIYF TGTGCCACCAGCAGAGATACAGATTTGACTGGAAACACCATATATTTT
TRBJ1-1 TRBV5-6 TRBD1 few CASTNRDRDTEAFF TGTGCCAGCACCAACCGGGACAGGGATACTGAAGCTTTCTTT
TRBJ2-7 TRBV10-3 NA few CAISEGYEQYF TGTGCCATCAGTGAGGGCTACGAGCAGTACTTC
TRBJ2-5 TRBV3-1 TRBD1 NA CASSQIDRGKGETQYF TGTGCCAGCAGCCAGATTGACAGGGGAAAAGGGGAGACCCAGTACTTC
TRBJ2-5 TRBV24-1 NA NA CATSDSGHPWRQETQYF TGTGCCACCAGTGATTCGGGACACCCTTGGAGACAAGAGACCCAGTACTTC
TRBJ1-1 TRBV4-3 NA NA CASSQDPNTEAFF TGCGCCAGCAGCCAAGATCCGAACACTGAAGCTTTCTTT
TRBJ1-1 TRBV11-2 NA few CASSLALGQVNTEAFF TGTGCCAGCAGCTTAGCCTTGGGACAAGTGAACACTGAAGCTTTCTTT
TRBJ2-4 TRBV6-2/TRBV6-3 NA once CASSRDSGVGAKNIQYF TGTGCCAGCAGTAGAGATAGCGGAGTGGGAGCCAAAAACATTCAGTACTTC
TRBJ1-6 TRBV10-3 NA NA CAISEVVGQLNSPLHF TGTGCCATCAGTGAGGTTGTGGGCCAGCTAAATTCACCCCTCCACTTT
TRBJ2-3 TRBV20-1 TRBD2 NA CSASRDYHYTDTQYF TGCAGTGCTAGTCGGGACTACCACTACACAGATACGCAGTATTTT
TRBJ2-3 TRBV5-1 NA few CASSLSQDTQYF TGCGCCAGCAGCTTGTCTCAAGATACGCAGTATTTT
TRBJ1-1 TRBV3-1 TRBD1 few CASSQVGFPTGGTEAFF TGTGCCAGCAGCCAAGTGGGGTTTCCGACAGGGGGCACTGAAGCTTTCTTT
TRBJ2-3 TRBV7-9 TRBD2 NA CASSFSSGSFLEPDTQYF TGTGCCAGCAGCTTCAGTAGCGGGAGCTTTCTTGAACCAGATACGCAGTATTTT
TRBJ2-5 TRBV10-3 NA few CAISDRTQETQYF TGTGCCATCAGTGACAGGACTCAAGAGACCCAGTACTTC
TRBJ1-4 TRBV7-9 NA few CASSLSATNEKLFF TGTGCCAGCAGCTTATCCGCAACTAATGAAAAACTGTTTTTT
TRBJ1-6 TRBV20-1 NA NA CSALGEESYNSPLHF TGCAGTGCTCTGGGAGAGGAATCCTATAATTCACCCCTCCACTTT
TRBJ2-1 TRBV3-1 TRBD2 few CASSQGRLAGINEQFF TGTGCCAGCAGCCAAGGTAGACTAGCGGGAATCAATGAGCAGTTCTTC